This T cell receptor beta chain was sequenced during a study of blood T cell repertoires in COVID-19. V was clipped by 2 bases and J by 12 bases, with 20 bases between them. The CDR3 contains 15 residues. In germline, CDR1 is SGHDT, CDR2 YYEEEE. Sequencing was performed with immunoSEQ multiplex PCR; in TCRdb, only in-frame clones are kept and a portion is missing. The table records fewer than 200,000 clones, around 80% of them present only once. The source of this sequence is a woman aged 70-85 years who had recovered from COVID-19. The rearrangement uses TRBV5-6 and TRBJ1-4; no reliable D call. Sample: peripheral blood. The CDR3: CASSFGDLIQTQLFF. The CDR3, as DNA: TGTGCCAGCAGCTTCGGGGATTTGATACAAACTCAACTGTTTTTT.